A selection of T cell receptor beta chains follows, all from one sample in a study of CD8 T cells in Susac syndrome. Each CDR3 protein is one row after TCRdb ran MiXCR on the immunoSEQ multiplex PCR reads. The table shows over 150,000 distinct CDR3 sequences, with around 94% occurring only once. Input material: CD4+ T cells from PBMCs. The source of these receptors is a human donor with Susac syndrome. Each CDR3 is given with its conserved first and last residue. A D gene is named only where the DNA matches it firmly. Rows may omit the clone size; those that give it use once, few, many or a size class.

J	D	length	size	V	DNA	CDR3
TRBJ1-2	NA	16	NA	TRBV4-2	TGTGCCAGCAGCCAAGAGGGGGGGAGAGAGAACTATGGCTACACCTTC	CASSQEGGRENYGYTF
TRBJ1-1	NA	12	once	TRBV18	TGTGCCAGCTCACCATTACTCGGTGAAGCTTTCTTT	CASSPLLGEAFF
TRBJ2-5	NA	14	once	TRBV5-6	TGTGCCAGCAGCTTGGAAGCGGACCAAGAGACCCAGTACTTC	CASSLEADQETQYF
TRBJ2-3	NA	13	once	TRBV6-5	TGTGCCAGCAGTATACCGGGTACAGATACGCAGTATTTT	CASSIPGTDTQYF
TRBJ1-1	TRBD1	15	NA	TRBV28	TGTGCCAGCAGTTACAGGGGGTATTGGAACACTGAAGCTTTCTTT	CASSYRGYWNTEAFF
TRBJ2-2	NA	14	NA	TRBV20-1	TGCAGTGCTAGAAGAGGCCAGGCCGGAGGGGAGCTGTTTTTT	CSARRGQAGGELFF
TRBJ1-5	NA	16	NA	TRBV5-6	TGTGCCAGCAGCTTGTTGCTTGAAGGAAGCAATCAGCCCCAGCATTTT	CASSLLLEGSNQPQHF
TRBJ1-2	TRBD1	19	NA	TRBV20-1	TGCAGTGCTAGAGTTCATACAGGGACAGGGGAATCAGGGGGCTATGGCTACACCTTC	CSARVHTGTGESGGYGYTF
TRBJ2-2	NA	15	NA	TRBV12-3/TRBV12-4	TGTGCCAGCAGTTTCGGCAGGGCCAACACCGGGGAGCTGTTTTTT	CASSFGRANTGELFF
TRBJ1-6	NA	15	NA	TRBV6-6	TGTGCCAGCAGTTACTCGTGGAGGGGCGTTTCACCCCTCCACTTT	CASSYSWRGVSPLHF
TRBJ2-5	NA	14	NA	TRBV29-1	TGCAGCGTTGGAAAAGACACAGTTAAAGAGACCCAGTACTTC	CSVGKDTVKETQYF
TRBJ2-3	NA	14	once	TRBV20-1	TGCAGTGCAGGGGGCGGGATAAGCACAGATACGCAGTATTTT	CSAGGGISTDTQYF
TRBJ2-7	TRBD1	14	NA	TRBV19	TGTGCCAGTAGTCGACGGACAGGGTCCTACGAGCAGTACTTC	CASSRRTGSYEQYF
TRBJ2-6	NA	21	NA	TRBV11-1	TGTGCCAGCAGCTTAGTATCTCAGGGGCAGATCCTACTCTCTGGGGCCAACGTCCTGACTTTC	CASSLVSQGQILLSGANVLTF
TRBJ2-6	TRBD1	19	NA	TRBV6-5	TGTGCCAGCAGTTACTCGGACAGGGAAAGTCCCTCTGGGGCCAACGTCCTGACTTTC	CASSYSDRESPSGANVLTF
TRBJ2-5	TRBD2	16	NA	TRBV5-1	TGCGCCAGCAGCTCCCGCGGACTAGCGGGAGGAGAGACCCAGTACTTC	CASSSRGLAGGETQYF
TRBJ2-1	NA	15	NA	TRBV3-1	TGTGCCAGCAGCCAAGGCAGGCAGATCTACAATGAGCAGTTCTTC	CASSQGRQIYNEQFF
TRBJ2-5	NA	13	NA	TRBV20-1	TGCAGTGCTAGGGGAGGCCTAGCGGAGACCCAGTACTTC	CSARGGLAETQYF
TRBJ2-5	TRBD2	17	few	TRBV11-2	TGTGCCAGCAGCTTAGTGGGGACTAGCGGGGGAATGGGGACCCAGTACTTC	CASSLVGTSGGMGTQYF
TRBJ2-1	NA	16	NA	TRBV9	TGTGCCAGCAGCGTAGGGATCGGGTCCACCTACAATGAGCAGTTCTTC	CASSVGIGSTYNEQFF
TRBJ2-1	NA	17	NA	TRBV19	TGTGCCAGTAGTATGTTTTCCTTGCAGTTGGGCGACAATGAGCAGTTCTTC	CASSMFSLQLGDNEQFF
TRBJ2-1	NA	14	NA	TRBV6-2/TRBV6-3	TGTGCCAGCAGTTACAATTTCCGGGGTGCTGAGCAGTTCTTC	CASSYNFRGAEQFF
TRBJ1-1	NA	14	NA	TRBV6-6	TGTGCCAGCATATTAACAGGGCAGGCGGCTGAAGCTTTCTTT	CASILTGQAAEAFF
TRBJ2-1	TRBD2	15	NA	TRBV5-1	TGCGCCAGCAGGTCGACTAGCGGGAGGGCCCATGAGCAGTTCTTC	CASRSTSGRAHEQFF
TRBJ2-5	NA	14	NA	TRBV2	TGTGCCAGCAGTCGCCTGAGCTCCCAAGAGACCCAGTACTTC	CASSRLSSQETQYF
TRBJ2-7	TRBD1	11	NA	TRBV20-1	TGCAGGGCCAAGACAGGGGGCGAGCAGTACTTC	CRAKTGGEQYF
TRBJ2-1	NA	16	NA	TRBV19	TGTGCCAGTAGTAAACCGGGACCAAGACAATCGGGCGAGCAGTTCTTC	CASSKPGPRQSGEQFF
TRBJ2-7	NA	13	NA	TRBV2	TGTGCCAGCAGTGAACCCTTGGGGGACGAGCAGTACTTC	CASSEPLGDEQYF
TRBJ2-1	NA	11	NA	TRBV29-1	TGCAGCGTCGTCGGGGGTGGTGAGCAGTTCTTC	CSVVGGGEQFF
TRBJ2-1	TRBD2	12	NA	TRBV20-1	TGCAGTGCTCCAGCGGGAGATGTTGAGCAGTTCTTC	CSAPAGDVEQFF
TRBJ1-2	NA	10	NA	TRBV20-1	TGCTGCGGACACGGCTATGGCTACACCTTC	CCGHGYGYTF
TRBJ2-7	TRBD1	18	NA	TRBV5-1	TGCGCCAGCAGCTCCTCCCTAAAGACCAGGGGGATCGGCTACGAGCAGTACTTC	CASSSSLKTRGIGYEQYF
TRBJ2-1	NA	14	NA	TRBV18	TGTGCCAGCTCCGGCGGGATCAAGGGCAATGAGCAGTTCTTC	CASSGGIKGNEQFF
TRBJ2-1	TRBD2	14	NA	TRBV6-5	TGTGCCAGCAGTCCCCTGGTCGGGGGGAATGAGCAGTTCTTC	CASSPLVGGNEQFF
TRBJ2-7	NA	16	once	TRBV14	TGTGCCAGCAGCCAAGGCCTTAAGGACAAATCCTACGAGCAGTACTTC	CASSQGLKDKSYEQYF
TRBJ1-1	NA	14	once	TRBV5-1	TGCGCCAGCAGCTTCGCGATGCAGAACACTGAAGCTTTCTTT	CASSFAMQNTEAFF
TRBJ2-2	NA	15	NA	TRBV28	TGTGCCAGCAGTTTAAGTCCGGGAGCCACCGGGGAGCTGTTTTTT	CASSLSPGATGELFF
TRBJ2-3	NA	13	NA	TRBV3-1	TGTGCCAGCAGCCTTACGGACGCAGATACGCAGTATTTT	CASSLTDADTQYF
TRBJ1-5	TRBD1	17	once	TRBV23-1	TGCGCCAGCAGTCTCCGAGCGATAGACAGGGTTTGTCAGCCCCAGCATTTT	CASSLRAIDRVCQPQHF
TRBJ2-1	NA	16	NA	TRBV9	TGTGCCAGCAGCGTAGGAGAGGAGGCGATAGGGGATGAGCAGTTCTTC	CASSVGEEAIGDEQFF
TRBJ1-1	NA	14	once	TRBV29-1	TGCAGCGCCTGGGGAGGCTCAAGGGTCACTGAAGCTTTCTTT	CSAWGGSRVTEAFF
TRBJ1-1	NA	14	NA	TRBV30	TGTGCCTGGAGACCGGGACTCAGGAACACTGAAGCTTTCTTT	CAWRPGLRNTEAFF
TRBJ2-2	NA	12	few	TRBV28	TGTGCCAGCAGTAAAAACACCGGGGAGCTGTTTTTT	CASSKNTGELFF
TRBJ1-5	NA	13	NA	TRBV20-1	TGCAGTGCTAGCGGCGAGGGGTACGGGCCCCAGCATTTT	CSASGEGYGPQHF
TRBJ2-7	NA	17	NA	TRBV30	TGTGCCTGGAGTGTCGATCCCCTGAGACGGATGCCTGGCGAGCAGTACTTC	CAWSVDPLRRMPGEQYF
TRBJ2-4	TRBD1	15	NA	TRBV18	TGTGCCAGCTCATCGGGACAGGGGGCACCTAGCATTCAGTACTTC	CASSSGQGAPSIQYF
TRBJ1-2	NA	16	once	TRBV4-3	TGCGCCAGCAGCCAAATCCCTAGAGGGATGGGCTATGGCTACACCTTC	CASSQIPRGMGYGYTF
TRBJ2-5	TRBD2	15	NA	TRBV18	TGTGCCAGCTCGCCCCGGACTAGCGGGAAAGAGACCCAGTACTTC	CASSPRTSGKETQYF
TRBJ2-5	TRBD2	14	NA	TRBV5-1	TGCGCCAGCAGCTGGACTAGCGCACAAGAGACCCAGTACTTC	CASSWTSAQETQYF
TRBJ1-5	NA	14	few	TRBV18	TGTGCCAGCTCACCACTGGGGGGGAATCAGCCCCAGCATTTT	CASSPLGGNQPQHF
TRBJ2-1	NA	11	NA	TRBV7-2	TGTGCCAGCAGCTCATTGGTAGAGCAGTTCTTC	CASSSLVEQFF
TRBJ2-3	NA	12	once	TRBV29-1	TGCAGCGTTGAAGATCTTTCAGATACGCAGTATTTT	CSVEDLSDTQYF